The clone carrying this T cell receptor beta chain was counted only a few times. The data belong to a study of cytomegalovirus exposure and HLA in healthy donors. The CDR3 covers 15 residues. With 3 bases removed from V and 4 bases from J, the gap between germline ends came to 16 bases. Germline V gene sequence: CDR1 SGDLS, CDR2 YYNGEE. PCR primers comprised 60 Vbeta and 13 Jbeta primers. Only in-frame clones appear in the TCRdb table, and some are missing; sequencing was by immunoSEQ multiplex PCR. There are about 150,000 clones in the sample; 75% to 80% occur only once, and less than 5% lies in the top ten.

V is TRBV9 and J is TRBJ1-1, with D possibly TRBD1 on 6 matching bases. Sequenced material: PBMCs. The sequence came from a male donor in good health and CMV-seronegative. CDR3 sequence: CASSARGDIGTEAFF. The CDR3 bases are TGTGCCAGCAGCGCCCGTGGGGACATCGGCACTGAAGCTTTCTTT.